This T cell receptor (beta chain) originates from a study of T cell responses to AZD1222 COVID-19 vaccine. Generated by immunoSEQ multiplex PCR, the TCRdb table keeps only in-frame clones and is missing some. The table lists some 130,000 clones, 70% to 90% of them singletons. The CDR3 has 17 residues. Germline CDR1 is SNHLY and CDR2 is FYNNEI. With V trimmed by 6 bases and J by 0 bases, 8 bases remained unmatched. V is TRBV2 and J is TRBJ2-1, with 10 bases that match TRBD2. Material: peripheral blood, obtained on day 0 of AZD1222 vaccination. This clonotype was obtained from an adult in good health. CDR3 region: CASSPIRLAGSYNEQFF. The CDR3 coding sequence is TGTGCCAGCAGCCCGATCCGACTAGCGGGCTCCTACAATGAGCAGTTCTTC.